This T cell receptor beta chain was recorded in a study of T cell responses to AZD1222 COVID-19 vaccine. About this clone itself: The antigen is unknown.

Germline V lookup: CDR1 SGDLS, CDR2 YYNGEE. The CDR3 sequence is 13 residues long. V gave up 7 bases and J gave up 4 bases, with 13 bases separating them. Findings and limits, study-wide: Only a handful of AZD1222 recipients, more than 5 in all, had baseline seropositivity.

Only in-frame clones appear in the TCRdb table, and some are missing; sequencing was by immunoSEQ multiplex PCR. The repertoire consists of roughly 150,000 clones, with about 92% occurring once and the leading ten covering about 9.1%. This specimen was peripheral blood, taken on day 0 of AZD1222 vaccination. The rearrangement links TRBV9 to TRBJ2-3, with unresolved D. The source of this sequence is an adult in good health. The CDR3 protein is CASEPVAPDTQYF. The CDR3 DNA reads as TGTGCCAGCGAACCTGTTGCGCCAGATACGCAGTATTTT.